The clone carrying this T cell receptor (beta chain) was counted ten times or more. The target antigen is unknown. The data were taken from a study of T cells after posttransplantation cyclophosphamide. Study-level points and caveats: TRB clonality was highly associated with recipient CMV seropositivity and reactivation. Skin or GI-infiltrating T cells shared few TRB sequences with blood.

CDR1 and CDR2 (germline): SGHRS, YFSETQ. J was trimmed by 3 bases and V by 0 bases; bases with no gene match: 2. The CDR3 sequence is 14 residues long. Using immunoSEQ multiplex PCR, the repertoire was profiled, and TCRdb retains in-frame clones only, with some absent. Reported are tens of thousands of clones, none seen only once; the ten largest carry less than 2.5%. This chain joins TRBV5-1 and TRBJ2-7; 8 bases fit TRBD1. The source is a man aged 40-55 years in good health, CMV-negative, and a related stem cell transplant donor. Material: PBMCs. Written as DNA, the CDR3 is TGCGCCAGCAGCTTGGGAGGGACAGGCTACGAGCAGTACTTC. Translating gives CASSLGGTGYEQYF. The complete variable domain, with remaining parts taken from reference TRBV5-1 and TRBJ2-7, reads KAGVTQTPRYLIKTRGQQVTLSCSPISGHRSVSWYQQTPGQGLQFLFEYFSETQRNKGNFPGRFSGRQFSNSRSEMNVSTLELGDSALYLCASSLGGTGYEQYFGPGTRLTVT.